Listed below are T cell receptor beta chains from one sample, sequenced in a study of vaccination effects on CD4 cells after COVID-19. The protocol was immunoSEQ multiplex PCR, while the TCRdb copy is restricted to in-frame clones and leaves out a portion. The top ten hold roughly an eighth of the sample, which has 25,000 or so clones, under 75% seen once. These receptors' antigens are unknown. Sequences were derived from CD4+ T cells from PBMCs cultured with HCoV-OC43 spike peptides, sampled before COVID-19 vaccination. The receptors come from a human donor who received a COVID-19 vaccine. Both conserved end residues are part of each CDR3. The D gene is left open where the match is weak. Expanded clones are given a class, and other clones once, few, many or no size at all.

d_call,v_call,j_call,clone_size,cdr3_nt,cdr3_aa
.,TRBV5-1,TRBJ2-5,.,TGCGCCAGCAGCTTTGGACTCGAAGAAGAGACCCAGTACTTC,CASSFGLEEETQYF
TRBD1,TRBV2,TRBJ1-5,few,TGTGCCAGCACAATGGGGAGACAGGGTAACAATCAGCCCCAGCATTTT,CASTMGRQGNNQPQHF
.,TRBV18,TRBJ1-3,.,TGTGCCAGCTCACCACCTTGGGGCAGGGCTAGCTCTGGAAACACCATATATTTT,CASSPPWGRASSGNTIYF
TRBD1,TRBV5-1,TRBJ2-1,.,TGCGCCAGCAGGGCCGGGACAGGGGGCAATGAGCAGTTCTTC,CASRAGTGGNEQFF
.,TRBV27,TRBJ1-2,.,TGTGCCACCGCAATCCCGGGACATCCTAACTATGGCTACACCTTC,CATAIPGHPNYGYTF
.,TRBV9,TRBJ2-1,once,TGTGCCAGCAGCGTAGGAAGAGTCAATGAGCAGTTCTTC,CASSVGRVNEQFF
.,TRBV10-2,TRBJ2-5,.,TGCGCCAGCAGTGAGTCTTTGTGGGCGGGGGAGACCCAGTACTTC,CASSESLWAGETQYF
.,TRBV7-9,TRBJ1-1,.,TGTGCCAGCAGCTTAGGGGGGACGGCGAGGACTGAAGCTTTCTTT,CASSLGGTARTEAFF
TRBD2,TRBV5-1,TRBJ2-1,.,TGCGCCAGCAGCTTTGGGGCGGGAGCGGAGAATGAGCAGTTCTTC,CASSFGAGAENEQFF
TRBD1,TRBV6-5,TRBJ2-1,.,TGTGCCAGCAGTTACTCTAGACAGGGGCGGAATGAGCAGTTCTTC,CASSYSRQGRNEQFF
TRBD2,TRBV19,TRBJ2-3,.,TGTGCCAGTAGCCGCCCGGGACTAGGCCCAGATACGCAGTATTTT,CASSRPGLGPDTQYF
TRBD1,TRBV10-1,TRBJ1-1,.,TGCGCCAGCAGTGAGTTCAGCAGGGGGGAGGAAGCTTTCTTT,CASSEFSRGEEAFF
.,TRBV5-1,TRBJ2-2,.,TGCGCCAGCAGCCCCTCCCCCGTTAACACCGGGGAGCTGTTTTTT,CASSPSPVNTGELFF
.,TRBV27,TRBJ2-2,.,TGTGCCAGCAGTTTATGGGGGACAGGGGAGCTGTTTTTT,CASSLWGTGELFF
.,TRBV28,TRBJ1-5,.,TGTGCCAGCAGCCAGGGATCTTTTCCGACCCAGCATTTT,CASSQGSFPTQHF
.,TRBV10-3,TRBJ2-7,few,TGTGCCATAATGAAAGGACAGTACGAGCAGTACTTC,CAIMKGQYEQYF
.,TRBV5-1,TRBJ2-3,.,TGCGCCAGCAGCTCGAAACTTTATGGGGCTGATACGCAGTATTTT,CASSSKLYGADTQYF
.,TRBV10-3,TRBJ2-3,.,TGTGCCATCAGTGAGCCGAACAGAGCAGATACGCAGTATTTT,CAISEPNRADTQYF
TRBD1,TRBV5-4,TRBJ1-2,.,TGTGCCAGCAGCCCCCGGGACAGGGCCTCAAACTATGGCTACACCTTC,CASSPRDRASNYGYTF
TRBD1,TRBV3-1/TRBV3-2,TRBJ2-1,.,TGTGCCAGCAGTGGGACAGGGCCCTACAATGAGCAGTTCTTC,CASSGTGPYNEQFF
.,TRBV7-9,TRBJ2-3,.,TGTGCCAGCAGCTTAGGTAGAGGTTCAGATACGCAGTATTTT,CASSLGRGSDTQYF
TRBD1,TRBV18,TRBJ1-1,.,TGTGCCAGCTCACCAAGGGGGCTCATGAACACTGAAGCTTTCTTT,CASSPRGLMNTEAFF
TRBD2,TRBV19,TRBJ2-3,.,TGTGCCAGTAGTCCTAGCGGGGGGGGGTCAGATACGCAGTATTTT,CASSPSGGGSDTQYF
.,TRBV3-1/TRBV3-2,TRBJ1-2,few,TGTGCCAGCAGCCAAGATCCCGAGGGAGTTGGCGGCTACACCTTC,CASSQDPEGVGGYTF
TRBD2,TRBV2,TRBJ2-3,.,TGTGCCAGCAGTCCCGGACTAGCGGGAGTTGATACGCAGTATTTT,CASSPGLAGVDTQYF
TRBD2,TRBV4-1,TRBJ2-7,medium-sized,TGCGCCAGCAGCCAACCCACTAGCGGGCTATCCTACGAGCAGTACTTC,CASSQPTSGLSYEQYF
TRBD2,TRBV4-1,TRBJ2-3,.,TGCGCCAGCAGCCAAGATTCAGGCCTAGCGGGGAGCACAGATACGCAGTATTTT,CASSQDSGLAGSTDTQYF
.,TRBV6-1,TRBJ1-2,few,TGTGCCAGCAGTGATCCGGGAAACTATGGCTACACCTTC,CASSDPGNYGYTF
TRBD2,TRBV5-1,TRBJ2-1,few,TGCGCCAGCAGCTTGGATCGGACTAGCCCCTACAATGAGCAGTTCTTC,CASSLDRTSPYNEQFF
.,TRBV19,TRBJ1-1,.,TGTGCCAGTAGCAAGGAGGGGCCAATGATCACTGAAGCTTTCTTT,CASSKEGPMITEAFF
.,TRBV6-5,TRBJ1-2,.,TGTGCCAGCAGGCAGGGCTTCACTAACTATGGCTACACCTTC,CASRQGFTNYGYTF
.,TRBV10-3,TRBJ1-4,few,TGTGCCATCAGCGGAGGGCCGGGCGAAAAACTGTTTTTT,CAISGGPGEKLFF
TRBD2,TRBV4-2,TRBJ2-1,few,TGTGCCAGCAGCCAAGTCCACACTAGCGGGGTCAGCTCCTACAATGAGCAGTTCTTC,CASSQVHTSGVSSYNEQFF
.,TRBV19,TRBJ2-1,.,TGTGCCAGTATGGGTAGTGGGGGGCGGGGTGAGCAGTTCTTC,CASMGSGGRGEQFF
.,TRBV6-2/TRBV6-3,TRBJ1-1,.,TGTGCCAGCAGTCCCCGGTTGACCATGAACACTGAAGCTTTCTTT,CASSPRLTMNTEAFF
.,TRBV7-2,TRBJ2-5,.,TGTGCCAGCGCCCTGACTCTTGGGGAGACCCAGTACTTC,CASALTLGETQYF
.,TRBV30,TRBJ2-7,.,TGTGCCTGGGCGTGGGGGAGTTCCAACGAGCAGTACTTC,CAWAWGSSNEQYF
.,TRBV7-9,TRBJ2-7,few,TGTGCCAGCAGCCACATGGGAACGGGGCAGTACTTC,CASSHMGTGQYF
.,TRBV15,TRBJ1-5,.,TGTGCCACCAGCAGAGATCCGGGGCAGGGTCAGCCCCAGCATTTT,CATSRDPGQGQPQHF
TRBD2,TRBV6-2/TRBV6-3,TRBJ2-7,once,TGTGCCAGCATCCCCCCAGCGGGAGGGCTAGAAGAGCAGTACTTC,CASIPPAGGLEEQYF
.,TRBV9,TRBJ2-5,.,TGTGCCAGCAGCGTAGCGATCGGGGGAGAGACCCAGTACTTC,CASSVAIGGETQYF
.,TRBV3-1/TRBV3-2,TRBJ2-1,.,TGTGCCAGCAGCCAACAACCGACTGACCGGGGCCTCTACAATGAGCAGTTCTTC,CASSQQPTDRGLYNEQFF
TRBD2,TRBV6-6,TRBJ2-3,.,TGTGCCAGCAGACGGGAGGATAGCACAGATACGCAGTATTTT,CASRREDSTDTQYF
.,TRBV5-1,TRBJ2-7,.,TGCGCCAGCAGCTCGGACCCGGGGGCCTACGAGCAGTACTTC,CASSSDPGAYEQYF
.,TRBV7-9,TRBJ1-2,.,TGTGCCAGCAGCTTAGCCGAATTAAACTATGGCTACACCTTC,CASSLAELNYGYTF
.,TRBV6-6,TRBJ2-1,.,TGTGCCAGCGAGAGGAGCTCCTACAATGAGCAGTTCTTC,CASERSSYNEQFF